A single sample is the source of the 23 T cell receptor beta chains below, sequenced in a study of blood T cell repertoires in COVID-19. Method: immunoSEQ multiplex PCR; TCRdb's copy keeps in-frame clones and lacks some. Of about 160,000 clones in the sample, approximately 80% were seen once. The sample comprised peripheral blood. These receptors were obtained from a woman older than 75 with active or convalescent COVID-19.

The chain employs TRBV9 and TRBJ2-5, with D tentatively TRBD1 (6 bases). The CDR3 runs to 13 residues. The V gene lost 4 bases and the J gene lost 0 bases, with 7 bases spanning the gap. The germline CDR1 and CDR2 sequences are SGDLS and YYNGEE. CDR3 amino acids: CASSRQDQETQYF. DNA of the CDR3: TGTGCCAGCAGCCGACAGGACCAAGAGACCCAGTACTTC.

This chain links TRBV5-1 with TRBJ1-5; 10 nucleotides align to TRBD1. CDR1 and CDR2 from the germline V gene are SGHRS and YFSETQ. The CDR3 consists of 17 residues. V was clipped by 3 bases and J by 0 bases; unmatched bases: 6. The CDR3 here is CASSSGTGVDSNQPQHF. The CDR3 DNA reads TGCGCCAGCAGCTCCGGGACAGGGGTCGATAGCAATCAGCCCCAGCATTTT.

The chain uses TRBV5-6 and TRBJ1-1; maybe TRBD1 (6 bases). Trimming shortened V by 4 bases and J by 4 bases, and 17 bases separated the two germline ends. Germline assignment: CDR1 SGHDT and CDR2 YYEEEE. This CDR3 is built from 15 residues. The CDR3 DNA reads as TGTGCCAGCAGCCGGTTGACAGGTGGAGGCACTGAAGCTTTCTTT. Translating gives CASSRLTGGGTEAFF. The full variable domain, its missing parts supplied by reference TRBV5-6 and TRBJ1-1, is DAGVTQSPTHLIKTRGQQVTLRCSPKSGHDTVSWYQQALGQGPQFIFQYYEEEERQRGNFPDRFSGHQFPNYSSELNVNALLLGDSALYLCASSRLTGGGTEAFFGQGTRLTVV.

This rearrangement joins TRBV10-2 to TRBJ2-7; possibly TRBD1 for D (6 bases). Germline V lookup: CDR1 WSHSY, CDR2 SAAADI. CDR3 length: 13 residues. Trimming took off 4 bases at V and 6 bases at J, with 13 bases between the two ends. CDR3 loop: CASSAPGVSEQYF. DNA for the CDR3: TGCGCCAGCAGTGCCCCAGGGGTTAGCGAGCAGTACTTC.

The rearrangement uses TRBV19 and TRBJ2-1; D may be TRBD2 (5 bases). CDR1 is LNHDA and CDR2 is SQIVND in the germline V gene (reference sequence). The V end was cut by 3 bases, the J end by 5 bases, with 11 bases between. The CDR3 sequence is 14 residues long. In nucleotides, the CDR3 is TGTGCCAGTAGTATCGGCCGGGGAAACAATGAGCAGTTCTTC. This translates into CASSIGRGNNEQFF.

The chain has TRBV11-2 and TRBJ2-3; a weak D match, TRBD2 (6 bases). The germline CDR1 and CDR2 sequences are SGHAT and FQNNGV. The CDR3 extends over 13 amino acids. Deletions cut 5 bases from V and 8 bases from J, with 14 bases between. The CDR3 nucleotides read TGTGCCAGCAGCCTAGGGGAGGAGTCTACGCAGTATTTT. Translating gives CASSLGEESTQYF.

The chain has TRBV7-9 and TRBJ2-2; TRBD1 is a possible D gene (6 bases). Per the germline V gene, CDR1 is SEHNR and CDR2 is FQNEAQ (reference sequence). The CDR3 sequence is 15 residues long. Trimming removed 6 bases at V and 0 bases at J, with 11 bases between. The CDR3 DNA sequence: TGTGCCAGCAGAGCAGGGGCTACGAACACCGGGGAGCTGTTTTTT. Residues: CASRAGATNTGELFF. The full variable domain, completed using reference TRBV7-9 and TRBJ2-2, is DTGVSQNPRHKITKRGQNVTFRCDPISEHNRLYWYRQTLGQGPEFLTYFQNEAQLEKSRLLSDRFSAERPKGSFSTLEIQRTEQGDSAMYLCASRAGATNTGELFFGEGSRLTVL.

The genes are TRBV15 and TRBJ1-3; no reliable D call. This CDR3 spans 14 amino acids. The V gene's germline CDR1 is LNHNV and CDR2 YYDKDF (reference sequence). Trimming took off 1 base at V and 0 bases at J, with 4 bases between the two ends. CDR3 in DNA: TGTGCCACCAGCAGAGCGGGCTCTGGAAACACCATATATTTT. It specifies CATSRAGSGNTIYF.

This rearrangement joins TRBV9 to TRBJ1-4; 7 bases align to TRBD1. Unmatched junction bases numbered 3, after V lost 0 bases and J lost 4 bases. Germline-derived CDR1 and CDR2 are SGDLS and YYNGEE. This CDR3 has 15 amino acids. The CDR3 sequence is CASSVEGAVNEKLFF. The DNA of the CDR3 is TGTGCCAGCAGCGTAGAGGGGGCAGTTAATGAAAAACTGTTTTTT.

This chain joins TRBV9 and TRBJ2-3; 10 nucleotides agree with TRBD2. CDR3 length: 15 residues. CDR1 and CDR2 (germline): SGDLS, YYNGEE. V was pared by 0 bases and J by 5 bases, with 3 bases of the junction left unmatched. The CDR3 reads CASSVVAGGGDTQYF. In DNA form, the CDR3 reads TGTGCCAGCAGCGTAGTAGCGGGGGGCGGAGATACGCAGTATTTT.

On this clone: Other nucleotide sequences from this sample produce the same CDR3. The chain joins TRBV2 to TRBJ1-1; D ambiguous. V was pared by 2 bases and J by 1 base, with 5 bases between. Per germline, CDR1 SNHLY and CDR2 FYNNEI. The CDR3 contains 13 residues. The CDR3 region has the DNA TGTGCCAGCAGTGAACGGAGGAACACTGAAGCTTTCTTT. Protein: CASSERRNTEAFF.

This rearrangement joins TRBV7-8 to TRBJ1-1; possible D gene TRBD1, 5 bases. The CDR3 sequence is 15 residues long. V was trimmed by 3 bases and J by 4 bases, leaving 15 bases between them. Per germline, CDR1 SGHVS and CDR2 FQNEAQ. CDR3 sequence: CASSFGTIGGTEAFF. The CDR3 bases are TGTGCCAGCAGCTTCGGCACCATCGGGGGCACTGAAGCTTTCTTT.

This chain uses TRBV6-5 with TRBJ1-2; TRBD1 matches 8 bases. Germline V CDR1 and CDR2: MNHEY, SVGAGI. V lost 2 bases to trimming and J lost 8 bases; unmatched junction nucleotides: 7. CDR3 length: 14 residues. The CDR3 spells CASSYRDRRGGYTF. The CDR3, as DNA: TGTGCCAGCAGTTACCGGGACAGGAGGGGCGGCTACACCTTC.

The chain uses TRBV3-1 (or the pseudogene TRBV3-2) and TRBJ2-1; possible D gene TRBD2, 5 bases. Trimming took 4 bases from V and 9 from J, leaving 10 bases between them. This CDR3 has 12 amino acids. CDR1 and CDR2 (germline): LGHDT, YNNKEL (reference sequence). DNA for the CDR3: TGTGCCAGCAGCCCCCGGAGGACTGAGCAGTTCTTC. Its protein is CASSPRRTEQFF.

Turning to this clone: The junction and the germline gene differ at one end; a read error may be behind it. The chain joins TRBV4-3 to TRBJ1-4, with D possibly matching TRBD1 (6 bases). Per the germline V gene, CDR1 is LGHNA and CDR2 is YSLEER. The CDR3 loop spans 16 amino acids. The DNA of the CDR3 is TGCGCCAGCAGCCAAGATACCAGGGGCCCTAAGGAAAAACTGTTTTTT. Protein: CASSQDTRGPKEKLFF.

This clone is a singleton in its sample. The rearrangement links TRBV19 to TRBJ1-2; perhaps TRBD1 as D (5 bases). Trimming cost V 2 bases and J 2 bases, with 6 bases left between them. In germline, CDR1 is LNHDA, CDR2 SQIVND (reference sequence). This CDR3 region has 13 residues. CDR3 nucleotides: TGTGCCAGTAGTATAAAGGGGAACTATGGCTACACCTTC. It encodes CASSIKGNYGYTF.

The chain joins TRBV10-3 to TRBJ2-3, with D perhaps TRBD2 (6 bases). The CDR3 extends over 15 amino acids. Trimming left V 2 bases short and J 4 bases short, with 13 bases between. Germline V gene data show CDR1 as ENHRY and CDR2 as SYGVKD. In nucleotides, the CDR3 is TGTGCCATCAGTGAGGGGACTCAGAGCCCAGATACGCAGTATTTT. Protein: CAISEGTQSPDTQYF.

The genes are TRBV25-1 and TRBJ1-3; TRBD1 matches at 8 bases. Germline CDR1 reads MGHDK; CDR2 reads SYGVNS. V lost 4 bases to trimming and J lost 2 bases; unmatched junction nucleotides: 4. There are 15 residues in the CDR3. The CDR3 region is CASSVARGPGNTIYF. Here the CDR3 DNA reads TGTGCCAGCAGTGTCGCCAGGGGGCCTGGAAACACCATATATTTT.

The V and J genes are TRBV19 and TRBJ1-3; 10 nucleotides match TRBD1. CDR1 is LNHDA and CDR2 is SQIVND in the germline V gene (reference sequence). J was trimmed by 4 bases and V by 3 bases; bases with no gene match: 6. The length of the CDR3 is 16 residues. This CDR3 reads CASSILTGGSGNTIYF. As DNA, the CDR3 is TGTGCCAGTAGTATTCTGACAGGGGGCTCGGGAAACACCATATATTTT.

The J gene is TRBJ2-1, the V gene TRBV11-2, with 11 bases identical to TRBD2. The CDR3 is made up of 15 amino acids. Trimming took 6 bases from V and 4 from J; bases not matched to a gene: 5. Germline V gene lookup returns CDR1 SGHAT and CDR2 FQNNGV. Here the CDR3 reads CASSQTSGAYNEQFF. The CDR3 nucleotides are TGTGCCAGCAGTCAGACTAGCGGGGCGTACAATGAGCAGTTCTTC. Looking up the rest from reference TRBV11-2 and TRBJ2-1 gives the full variable domain: EAGVAQSPRYKIIEKRQSVAFWCNPISGHATLYWYQQILGQGPKLLIQFQNNGVVDDSQLPKDRFSAERLKGVDSTLKIQPAKLEDSAVYLCASSQTSGAYNEQFFGPGTRLTVL.

The chain's CDR3 is CSASPGAFGYTF. As DNA, the CDR3 is TGCAGTGCTAGTCCAGGGGCATTCGGCTACACCTTC. The V call is TRBV20-1, the J call TRBJ1-2, with D possibly TRBD1 on 6 matching bases. The germline V gene encodes CDR1 DFQATT and CDR2 SNEGSKA (reference sequence). The CDR3 runs to 12 residues. Trimming took off 3 bases at V and 8 bases at J, with 13 bases between the two ends.

The V call is TRBV4-1, the J call TRBJ1-6; 10 bases are a match to TRBD1. This CDR3 region has 18 residues. CDR1 is MGHRA, CDR2 YSYEKL, per germline. The trim removed 4 bases at V and 6 bases at J, leaving 12 bases unmatched. CDR3 loop: CASSLQIGTGVSNSPLHF. For the CDR3, the DNA is TGCGCCAGCAGCCTCCAAATCGGGACAGGGGTGTCTAATTCACCCCTCCACTTT.

The chain has TRBV19 and TRBJ2-7; 9 bases are a match to TRBD1. The germline V gene has CDR1 LNHDA and CDR2 SQIVND (reference sequence). The CDR3 sequence is 14 residues long. V lost 8 bases, J lost 5 bases, and 10 bases stayed unmatched. Written as DNA, the CDR3 is TGTGCCAGTTCGTGGACAGGGGCGGCGAACGAGCAGTACTTC. It translates to CASSWTGAANEQYF.